These 26 T cell receptor beta chains were all obtained from the same sample, sequenced in a study of T cell responses to AZD1222 COVID-19 vaccine. TCRdb keeps only in-frame clones here, not all; method: immunoSEQ multiplex PCR. The sample has approximately 100,000 clones; about 82% are singletons. Sequenced here: peripheral blood, sampled on day 0 of AZD1222 vaccination. The receptors come from an adult in good health.

This rearrangement joins TRBV7-2 to TRBJ2-2; D possibly corresponds to TRBD1 (5 bases). Trimming removed 6 bases from V and 6 bases from J, with 17 bases in between. The CDR3 runs to 15 residues. The germline V gene encodes CDR1 SGHTA and CDR2 FQGNSA. CDR3 DNA sequence: TGTGCCAGCAGACCCGCTAGGGGAAGGTCCGGGGAGCTGTTTTTT. Amino acid sequence: CASRPARGRSGELFF.

The chain has TRBV13 and TRBJ2-5; D gene ambiguous. Germline V gene data show CDR1 as PRHDT and CDR2 as FYEKMQ (reference sequence). The length of the CDR3 is 13 residues. Trimming removed 3 bases at V and 4 bases at J, with 9 bases between. As DNA, the CDR3 is TGTGCCAGCAGCTTTGCGGTCTCAGAGACCCAGTACTTC. Its protein product is CASSFAVSETQYF.

The rearrangement joins TRBV9 to TRBJ2-5; the D is unclear. V dropped 0 bases and J dropped 4 bases, with 4 bases sitting between them. CDR3 length equals 12 residues. The germline V gene has CDR1 SGDLS and CDR2 YYNGEE. The CDR3 reads CASSVGGETQYF. The CDR3, as DNA: TGTGCCAGCAGCGTAGGGGGAGAGACCCAGTACTTC.

This clone came up once. J is TRBJ2-1 and V is TRBV7-3; 8 bases match TRBD2. V was clipped by 4 bases and J by 10 bases; unmatched bases: 12. This CDR3 has 15 residues. CDR1 is SGHTA, CDR2 FQGTGA, per germline. CDR3 residues: CASSSRLAGTGEQFF. The CDR3 DNA is TGTGCCAGCAGCTCCCGGCTAGCGGGCACCGGGGAGCAGTTCTTC. The full variable domain, completed using reference TRBV7-3 and TRBJ2-1, is GAGVSQTPSNKVTEKGKYVELRCDPISGHTALYWYRQSLGQGPEFLIYFQGTGAADDSGLPNDRFFAVRPEGSVSTLKIQRTERGDSAVYLCASSSRLAGTGEQFFGPGTRLTVL.

This clone was recorded only once. This chain links TRBV11-1 with TRBJ2-2, with D perhaps matching TRBD2 (6 bases). CDR1 and CDR2 from the germline V gene are SGHAT and FQDESV (reference sequence). Trimming took 3 bases from V and 5 from J, leaving 10 bases between them. The CDR3 runs to 14 residues. The CDR3 DNA is TGTGCCAGCAGCTTCGGTCGGGAGACCGGGGAGCTGTTTTTT. Translation: CASSFGRETGELFF.

Points on this clone: At the DNA level, this CDR3 is encoded by other sequences in the same sample as well. The chain uses TRBV5-1 and TRBJ1-5; D not certain. Germline-derived CDR1 and CDR2 are SGHRS and YFSETQ. The CDR3 is 13 residues long. The V end lost 2 bases, the J end lost 0 bases, and 3 bases lay between the germline ends. CDR3 in DNA: TGCGCCAGCAGCTTTGATAGCAATCAGCCCCAGCATTTT. This sequence encodes CASSFDSNQPQHF.

J is TRBJ2-1 and V is TRBV6-2 or TRBV6-3; D unclear. V gave up 0 bases and J gave up 0 bases, with 9 bases separating them. From germline, CDR1 is MNHEY and CDR2 SVGEGT. The CDR3 length is 16 residues. The chain's CDR3 is CASSYSVAGSYNEQFF. The CDR3, as DNA: TGTGCCAGCAGTTACTCGGTGGCAGGCTCCTACAATGAGCAGTTCTTC.

The CDR3 spells CASTNFPARGGYYGYTF. CDR3 nucleotides: TGTGCCAGCACCAACTTTCCCGCGAGGGGGGGGTACTATGGCTACACCTTC. The rearrangement joins TRBV27 to TRBJ1-2; D perhaps matches TRBD1 (6 bases). The CDR3 contains 17 residues. The V gene's germline CDR1 is MNHEY and CDR2 SMNVEV (reference sequence). Trimming pared 7 bases from V and 3 bases from J, leaving 24 bases between.

This rearrangement joins TRBV20-1 to TRBJ2-7; D unresolved. Trimming stripped 6 bases from V and 2 bases from J, with 8 bases between. Germline V gene sequence: CDR1 DFQATT, CDR2 SNEGSKA (reference sequence). The CDR3 covers 11 residues. The CDR3: CSAHRAYEQYF. The CDR3 DNA is TGCAGTGCCCACCGGGCCTACGAGCAGTACTTC.

V is TRBV15 and J is TRBJ1-2; TRBD1 is a possible D gene (5 bases). Trimming took off 0 bases at V and 0 bases at J, with 14 bases between the two ends. Looked up from germline, CDR1 is LNHNV and CDR2 is YYDKDF (reference sequence). This CDR3 contains 17 residues. CDR3 region: CATSRDGQTLTNYGYTF. The DNA of the CDR3 is TGTGCCACCAGCAGAGACGGACAAACTTTAACTAACTATGGCTACACCTTC. The variable domain in full, with the rest retrieved from reference TRBV15 and TRBJ1-2, is DAMVIQNPRYQVTQFGKPVTLSCSQTLNHNVMYWYQQKSSQAPKLLFHYYDKDFNNEADTPDNFQSRRPNTSFCFLDIRSPGLGDTAMYLCATSRDGQTLTNYGYTFGSGTRLTVV.

The chain has TRBV7-9 and TRBJ1-1, with D maybe TRBD1 (5 bases). CDR3 size: 15 residues. V was shortened by 5 bases and J by 1 base, with 14 bases between the two germline ends. The germline V gene has CDR1 SEHNR and CDR2 FQNEAQ (reference sequence). The CDR3 region is CASSPSGGKNTEAFF. Written as DNA, the CDR3 is TGTGCCAGCAGCCCGTCGGGGGGGAAGAACACTGAAGCTTTCTTT.

The CDR3 protein is CASSPGGYGTEAFF. Here the CDR3 DNA reads TGTGCCAGCAGCCCAGGAGGGTACGGCACTGAAGCTTTCTTT. V usage is TRBV11-2 and J usage is TRBJ1-1; D unresolved. In germline, CDR1 is SGHAT, CDR2 FQNNGV. Between the trimmed V and J ends, which lost 5 bases and 4 bases, there was a span of 14 bases. The CDR3 runs to 14 residues.

The chain is built from TRBV6-5 and TRBJ2-1; 7 bases fit TRBD1. CDR1 is MNHEY, CDR2 SVGAGI, per germline. V was clipped by 5 bases and J by 3 bases; unmatched bases: 7. This CDR3 is built from 15 residues. The CDR3 bases are TGTGCCAGCAGTCGACAGGGACGCTACTACAATGAGCAGTTCTTC. Its translation: CASSRQGRYYNEQFF.

The chain employs TRBV6-5 and TRBJ1-1, with a weak D call TRBD1 (5 bases). Between the trimmed V and J ends, which lost 0 bases and 2 bases, there was a span of 10 bases. The CDR3 has 15 residues. Germline V CDR1 and CDR2: MNHEY, SVGAGI. The CDR3 DNA sequence: TGTGCCAGCAGTTACTCCCTCGGGACTAACACTGAAGCTTTCTTT. Its protein product is CASSYSLGTNTEAFF.

The rearrangement joins TRBV30 to TRBJ2-2; D possibly corresponds to TRBD2 (5 bases). The V end lost 1 base, the J end lost 6 bases, and 12 bases lay between the germline ends. The CDR3 is made up of 14 amino acids. Germline loops: CDR1 GTSNPN, CDR2 SVGIG (reference sequence). CDR3 bases: TGTGCCTGGAGTGGAATGAGCGGCGCCGGGGAGCTGTTTTTT. It is translated as CAWSGMSGAGELFF.

The genes are TRBV10-2 and TRBJ1-1; D gene ambiguous. Germline CDR1 reads WSHSY; CDR2 reads SAAADI. The germline V and J ends were trimmed by 7 bases and 0 bases, with 12 bases remaining between them. The CDR3 length is 14 residues. The CDR3 DNA follows: TGCGCCAGCAACGATAAACGTATGAACACTGAAGCTTTCTTT. Its protein product is CASNDKRMNTEAFF.

The chain links TRBV11-3 to TRBJ1-2; unclear D gene. The germline V and J ends were trimmed by 1 base and 3 bases, with 15 bases remaining between them. This CDR3 region has 16 residues. Germline values: CDR1 SGHNT, CDR2 YENEEA. The CDR3 DNA follows: TGTGCCAGCAGCTTAGGAGGGAGTTCCTGGCACTATGGCTACACCTTC. Its protein is CASSLGGSSWHYGYTF.

The rearrangement joins TRBV15 to TRBJ1-1; D call uncertain. Germline CDR1 is LNHNV and CDR2 is YYDKDF (reference sequence). Trimming stripped 1 base from V and 5 bases from J, with 11 bases between. This CDR3 region has 14 residues. CDR3 region: CATSRASGRTEAFF. The CDR3 bases are TGTGCCACCAGCAGAGCTTCGGGGAGGACTGAAGCTTTCTTT. The full variable domain, in which reference TRBV15 and TRBJ1-1 provide the parts outside the CDR3, is DAMVIQNPRYQVTQFGKPVTLSCSQTLNHNVMYWYQQKSSQAPKLLFHYYDKDFNNEADTPDNFQSRRPNTSFCFLDIRSPGLGDTAMYLCATSRASGRTEAFFGQGTRLTVV.

V is TRBV4-1 and J is TRBJ2-1; D call uncertain. Germline V lookup: CDR1 MGHRA, CDR2 YSYEKL. V lost 0 bases and J 0 bases, leaving 9 bases between the germline ends. CDR3 length: 16 residues. The CDR3 coding sequence is TGCGCCAGCAGCCAAGAGCGCGCCGGCTCCTACAATGAGCAGTTCTTC. Translated, it gives CASSQERAGSYNEQFF.

The chain employs TRBV5-6 and TRBJ2-2, with a possible D match to TRBD2 (6 bases). CDR3 length: 15 residues. Trimming took 4 bases from V and 3 from J, leaving 13 bases between them. Germline loops: CDR1 SGHDT, CDR2 YYEEEE. Here the CDR3 reads CASSPRAGYTGELFF. In nucleotides, the CDR3 is TGTGCCAGCAGCCCGCGAGCGGGCTACACCGGGGAGCTGTTTTTT.

This rearrangement joins TRBV3-1 (or the pseudogene TRBV3-2) to TRBJ2-7; the D gene is possibly TRBD2 (5 bases). V lost 2 bases and J 5 bases, leaving 7 bases between the germline ends. In germline, CDR1 is LGHDT, CDR2 YNNKEL (reference sequence). The CDR3 runs 12 residues. This chain's CDR3 is CASSQLSDEQYF. The CDR3 nucleotides read TGTGCCAGCAGCCAACTTAGCGACGAGCAGTACTTC.

A few counts support this clone. The J gene is TRBJ2-2, the V gene TRBV5-4, with a tentative D call TRBD1 (5 bases). CDR1 is SGHNT, CDR2 YYREEE, per germline (reference sequence). V dropped 2 bases and J dropped 7 bases, with 15 bases sitting between them. CDR3 length: 15 residues. The CDR3 loop reads CASSLDSARLGELFF. As DNA, the CDR3 is TGTGCCAGCAGCTTAGACAGCGCGAGACTCGGGGAGCTGTTTTTT.

The V and J genes are TRBV30 and TRBJ2-3; 16 bases fit TRBD2. Trimming removed 8 bases from V and 1 base from J; junction bases left unmatched: 9. The CDR3 totals 17 residues. Germline V CDR1 and CDR2: GTSNPN, SVGIG (reference sequence). The CDR3 here is CAGELGTSGRGTDTQYF. CDR3 coding DNA: TGTGCCGGTGAACTCGGGACTAGCGGGAGGGGCACAGATACGCAGTATTTT.

Only one count was recorded for this clone. J is TRBJ1-5 and V is TRBV27; D is perhaps TRBD1 (6 bases). Germline values: CDR1 MNHEY, CDR2 SMNVEV (reference sequence). V lost 6 bases, J lost 4 bases, and 16 bases lay in between. The length of the CDR3 is 15 residues. The CDR3 bases are TGTGCCAGCAGCCTGACAGGTCTCGGTAATCAGCCCCAGCATTTT. Protein: CASSLTGLGNQPQHF.

The chain employs TRBV27 and TRBJ2-7; 10 bases are shared with TRBD2. J gave up 3 bases and V 2 bases, and 1 base lay outside the gene matches. CDR1 is MNHEY and CDR2 is SMNVEV in the germline V gene (reference sequence). There are 14 residues in the CDR3. This CDR3 is CASSLLAGDYEQYF. CDR3 in DNA: TGTGCCAGCAGTTTACTAGCGGGGGACTACGAGCAGTACTTC.

The chain carries TRBV28 and TRBJ1-3, with TRBD1 as a possible D gene (6 bases). The germline V gene has CDR1 MDHEN and CDR2 SYDVKM. The CDR3 runs 16 residues. The germline V and J ends were trimmed by 7 bases and 2 bases, with 18 bases remaining between them. As DNA, the CDR3 is TGTGCCAGCAAAATACAGGGCAGTCCACCTGGAAACACCATATATTTT. Protein product: CASKIQGSPPGNTIYF.